The 24 T cell receptor beta chains below come from one sample, sequenced in a study of CD8 T cells in ankylosing spondylitis. TCRdb re-derived calls from the 5' RACE reads in MiXCR, one entry per CDR3 protein. The table lists hundreds of thousands of distinct CDR3 sequences, roughly 27% of them singletons, with about 0.9% in the top ten. Study-wide points: Characteristic, it appeared, of ankylosing spondylitis blood was a TCR beta motif of several highly homologous variants.

Their antigen targets remain unknown. Sequenced sample: blood, either unsorted or a sorted T cell fraction (not recorded which). The receptors shown here come from a male donor with ankylosing spondylitis.

The V gene is TRBV2, the J gene TRBJ2-6; D not resolved. Germline assignment: CDR1 SNHLY and CDR2 FYNNEI. Trimming removed 7 bases from V and 4 bases from J, with 11 bases in between. The CDR3 totals 14 residues. In DNA, the CDR3 is TGTGCCAGCATCTCCCAACCCGGGGCCAACGTCCTGACTTTC. Its translation is CASISQPGANVLTF.

This clonotype was seen a few times. The chain carries TRBV15 and TRBJ1-5, with D hard to call. CDR3 length: 15 residues. V shed 0 bases and J shed 3 bases, with 9 bases lying between them. CDR1 and CDR2 from the germline V gene are LNHNV and YYDKDF (reference sequence). The CDR3 bases are TGTGCCACCAGCAGAGATGCGGCAGTCAATCAGCCCCAGCATTTT. This codes for CATSRDAAVNQPQHF.

The J gene is TRBJ2-3, the V gene TRBV6-1; 11 nucleotides line up with TRBD2. The J segment lost 5 bases and the V segment lost 1 base, leaving 11 bases of the junction unmatched. This CDR3 has 18 residues. The germline CDR1 and CDR2 sequences are MNHNS and SASEGT. The CDR3 DNA follows: TGTGCCAGCAGTGAAGGAAGGGGTAGCGGGAGGGGCTTAGATACGCAGTATTTT. Residues: CASSEGRGSGRGLDTQYF.

The chain employs TRBV5-1 and TRBJ1-1; 8 nucleotides line up with TRBD1. This CDR3 has 14 residues. Germline CDR1 reads SGHRS; CDR2 reads YFSETQ. With 9 bases clipped from V and 5 bases from J, the junction kept 12 bases outside the gene matches. CDR3 residues: CATSGQGAGTEAFF. DNA for the CDR3: TGCGCCACCTCGGGGCAGGGGGCAGGGACTGAAGCTTTCTTT.

This clonotype was detected a few times. The chain employs TRBV11-2 and TRBJ2-4, with 8 bases fitting TRBD1. Per germline, CDR1 SGHAT and CDR2 FQNNGV. This CDR3 has 15 residues. The V and J ends lost 5 bases and 4 bases, in that order; junction bases with no gene match: 7. The CDR3 protein is CASSPWDRSKNIQYF. The CDR3, as DNA: TGTGCCAGCAGCCCGTGGGACAGGAGTAAAAACATTCAGTACTTC.

The genes are TRBV7-2 and TRBJ2-7; 8 positions agree with TRBD2. V lost 3 bases to trimming and J lost 1 base; unmatched junction nucleotides: 5. The CDR3 contains 15 residues. CDR1 is SGHTA, CDR2 FQGNSA, per germline. This CDR3 is CASSLEAGGSYEQYF. The CDR3 DNA sequence: TGTGCCAGCAGCTTGGAGGCGGGAGGATCCTACGAGCAGTACTTC.

This clonotype came up a few times. V gene TRBV3-1 combines with J gene TRBJ2-1; 12 bases map to TRBD2. Germline CDR1 is LGHDT and CDR2 is YNNKEL (reference sequence). This CDR3 is 18 amino acids long. V dropped 0 bases and J dropped 8; count of bases not matched to a gene: 11. Written as DNA, the CDR3 is TGTGCCAGCAGCCAAGAAGGATCTAGCGGGAGGGCCCGGGATGAGCAGTTCTTC. This codes for CASSQEGSSGRARDEQFF.

The chain combines TRBV20-1 with TRBJ2-1; 8 nucleotides align to TRBD2. The ends lost 6 bases at V and 2 bases at J; junction bases unmatched: 12. The CDR3 has 16 amino acids. Per the germline V gene, CDR1 is DFQATT and CDR2 is SNEGSKA (reference sequence). The chain's CDR3 is CSANYATSGTYNEQFF. CDR3 coding DNA: TGCAGTGCCAACTACGCCACTAGCGGCACCTACAATGAGCAGTTCTTC.

This clonotype came up a few times. The chain links TRBV20-1 to TRBJ2-5; 8 nucleotides match TRBD1. This CDR3 is 13 amino acids long. Germline-derived CDR1 and CDR2 are DFQATT and SNEGSKA (reference sequence). Losses at the gene ends were 6 bases for V and 2 bases for J; bases not matched to a gene: 5. CDR3 sequence (DNA): TGCAGTGCCCTGGACAGGGCTCAAGAGACCCAGTACTTC. Amino acids: CSALDRAQETQYF.

This clonotype was seen more than once but under ten times. The V gene is TRBV5-1, the J gene TRBJ2-2; 11 bases are a match to TRBD1. The trim removed 4 bases at V and 4 bases at J, leaving 6 bases unmatched. This CDR3 is 16 amino acids long. Germline V CDR1 and CDR2: SGHRS, YFSETQ. In DNA form, the CDR3 reads TGCGCCAGCAGCCTTGGACAGGGGGCTAGCACCGGGGAGCTGTTTTTT. This translates into CASSLGQGASTGELFF.

This clonotype was detected many times. CDR3 nucleotides: TGTGCCAGCAGCTTGGGATTGGGGCAGGGAGGCACAGATACGCAGTATTTT. Residues: CASSLGLGQGGTDTQYF. The rearrangement links TRBV5-8 to TRBJ2-3; D is perhaps TRBD1 or TRBD2 (5 bases each). Germline values: CDR1 SGHTS, CDR2 YDEGEE. The CDR3 is 17 amino acids. V lost 0 bases and J 1 base, leaving 15 bases between the germline ends.

A few counts support this clonotype. The chain is built from TRBV6-1 and TRBJ2-7, with 13 bases matching TRBD2. V lost 6 bases, J lost 6 bases, and 8 bases stayed unmatched. The CDR3 is 15 amino acids. From germline, CDR1 is MNHNS and CDR2 SASEGT. CDR3 nucleotide sequence: TGTGCCAGCAGGCCGACCGGGACTAGCGGGACCGAGCAGTACTTC. Amino acid sequence: CASRPTGTSGTEQYF.

This clonotype showed up just a few times. The J gene is TRBJ1-1, the V gene TRBV18; 7 bases are a match to TRBD1. This CDR3 spans 14 amino acids. V lost 2 bases to trimming and J lost 4 bases; unmatched junction nucleotides: 4. Germline CDR1 reads KGHSH; CDR2 reads LQKENI. The DNA of the CDR3 is TGTGCCAGCTCACCAAAGACAGGGACCACTGAAGCTTTCTTT. Protein: CASSPKTGTTEAFF.

This clonotype was seen more than once but under ten times. The rearrangement links TRBV5-1 to TRBJ2-7, with D possibly being TRBD2 (7 bases). V lost 4 bases and J 3 bases, leaving 14 bases between the germline ends. Germline V gene sequence: CDR1 SGHRS, CDR2 YFSETQ. This CDR3 has 14 residues. The CDR3 coding sequence is TGCGCCAGCAGCCCCGGGGGGACAAACTACGAGCAGTACGTC. Protein: CASSPGGTNYEQYV.

The chain couples TRBV7-2 to TRBJ2-7; D is unclear. This CDR3 is built from 14 residues. Trimming removed 5 bases at V and 5 bases at J, with 16 bases between. Germline CDR1 and CDR2: SGHTA and FQGNSA. The CDR3 DNA is TGTGCCAGCAGCCCAGTTGGGTGGAGCGACGAGCAGTACTTC. The encoded protein is CASSPVGWSDEQYF.

A few counts support this clonotype. The chain carries TRBV4-1 and TRBJ2-3; 7 bases are a match to TRBD2. V was pared by 4 bases and J by 0 bases, with 4 bases of the junction left unmatched. In germline, CDR1 is MGHRA, CDR2 YSYEKL. The CDR3 is made up of 15 amino acids. CDR3 DNA sequence: TGCGCCAGCAGCCCCAGCGGGATGAGCACAGATACGCAGTATTTT. This sequence encodes CASSPSGMSTDTQYF.

The V gene is TRBV5-1, the J gene TRBJ2-2; tentatively, D is TRBD1 (6 bases). From germline, CDR1 is SGHRS and CDR2 YFSETQ. The CDR3 runs to 15 residues. V was cut by 4 bases and J by 4 bases, with 14 bases left in between. In nucleotides, the CDR3 is TGCGCCAGCAGCACACAGGGAGTTGCCACCGGGGAGCTGTTTTTT. As protein: CASSTQGVATGELFF.

This clonotype occurred a few times. This chain uses TRBV5-1 with TRBJ1-4; D is perhaps TRBD1 (5 bases). The ends were cut back, 0 bases at V and 0 bases at J, with 12 bases in the middle. Germline values: CDR1 SGHRS, CDR2 YFSETQ. This CDR3 is 17 amino acids long. Here the CDR3 reads CASSLARVGATNEKLFF. The CDR3 nucleotides are TGCGCCAGCAGCTTGGCCAGGGTGGGGGCAACTAATGAAAAACTGTTTTTT.

This rearrangement joins TRBV7-9 to TRBJ2-2, with D unclear. Deletions cut 8 bases from V and 1 base from J, with 11 bases between. The CDR3 is 14 amino acids. Germline V gives CDR1 SEHNR, CDR2 FQNEAQ (reference sequence). The DNA of the CDR3 is TGTGCCAGCGGCGACTTTCGGAACACCGGGGAGCTGTTTTTT. Protein: CASGDFRNTGELFF.

The chain carries TRBV5-6 and TRBJ2-2, with D tentatively TRBD2 (6 bases). Germline assignment: CDR1 SGHDT and CDR2 YYEEEE. V was pared by 4 bases and J by 4 bases, with 17 bases between. The CDR3 runs to 16 residues. This chain's CDR3 is CASSLGGTLSTGELFF. CDR3 in DNA: TGTGCCAGCAGCCTCGGAGGGACCTTGAGCACCGGGGAGCTGTTTTTT.

This clonotype has a handful of counts. The rearrangement uses TRBV6-1 and TRBJ2-1; 10 bases are a match to TRBD1. The germline V gene encodes CDR1 MNHNS and CDR2 SASEGT. The CDR3 runs 14 residues. J gave up 7 bases and V 6 bases, and 6 bases lay outside the gene matches. CDR3 residues: CASRPDRGQNEQFF. CDR3 DNA sequence: TGTGCCAGCAGACCCGACAGGGGGCAAAATGAGCAGTTCTTC.

This clonotype was counted between two and nine times. This rearrangement joins TRBV11-2 to TRBJ2-1; possibly TRBD1 for D (5 bases). The ends were cut back, 5 bases at V and 10 bases at J, with 24 bases in the middle. CDR3 length equals 16 residues. CDR1 and CDR2 from the germline V gene are SGHAT and FQNNGV. The CDR3 DNA reads as TGTGCCAGCAGCCCGATTTCCGCACAGGACCGGAAGGAGCAGTTCTTC. Amino acid sequence: CASSPISAQDRKEQFF.

The chain is built from TRBV7-9 and TRBJ2-6; either TRBD1 or TRBD2 may supply D (5 bases each). This CDR3 contains 17 residues. Per the germline V gene, CDR1 is SEHNR and CDR2 is FQNEAQ (reference sequence). Deletions cut 10 bases from V and 0 bases from J, with 19 bases between. The CDR3 region is CATRDGKDFSGANVLTF. CDR3 sequence (DNA): TGTGCCACCCGGGACGGTAAAGATTTCTCTGGGGCCAACGTCCTGACTTTC.

In this sample, this clonotype turned up a few times. The rearrangement uses TRBV25-1 and TRBJ2-4; TRBD2 is a possible D gene (6 bases). The CDR3 contains 13 residues. The ends were cut back, 3 bases at V and 9 bases at J, with 12 bases in the middle. Germline lookup yields CDR1 MGHDK and CDR2 SYGVNS. CDR3 in amino acids: CASSDEGLLIQYF. Here the CDR3 DNA reads TGTGCCAGCAGTGATGAGGGACTTCTCATTCAGTACTTC.